These 10 T cell receptor beta chains share one sample of origin, sequenced in a study of shared clonotypes between healthy human individuals. Method: immunoSEQ multiplex PCR; TCRdb's copy keeps in-frame clones and lacks some. The sample has roughly 2,000,000 clones, about 95% seen once. Only CD45RO-negative cells positively selected for CCR7 counted as naive CD8 cells, so terminally differentiated effector memory CD45RA+ cells were excluded. Input material: naive CD8+ T cells sorted from blood. Receptors were obtained from a man younger than 35 in good health.

Details on this clone: Other DNA sequences in this sample translate to the same CDR3. The chain employs TRBV29-1 and TRBJ2-7, with D uncertain. Germline values: CDR1 SQVTM, CDR2 ANQGSEA. The CDR3 extends over 11 amino acids. The ends were cut back, 4 bases at V and 4 bases at J, with 8 bases in the middle. This chain's CDR3 is CSVVLGYEQYF. The DNA for the CDR3 is TGCAGCGTTGTGTTGGGGTACGAGCAGTACTTC.

The V gene is TRBV28, the J gene TRBJ1-1; D is uncertain. CDR1 is MDHEN and CDR2 is SYDVKM in the germline V gene. The ends were cut back, 4 bases at V and 0 bases at J, with 15 bases in the middle. This CDR3 has 16 amino acids. Here the CDR3 DNA reads TGTGCCAGCAGTTATTCGGTTGGGCAGATGAACACTGAAGCTTTCTTT. Translating gives CASSYSVGQMNTEAFF.

V and J are TRBV7-9 and TRBJ2-7; TRBD1 is a possible D gene (5 bases). Germline loops: CDR1 SEHNR, CDR2 FQNEAQ (reference sequence). With 1 base removed from V and 3 bases from J, the gap between germline ends came to 10 bases. The CDR3 length is 14 residues. The CDR3 DNA reads TGTGCCAGCAGCTTAGGGGGCCTCTTCTACGAGCAGTACTTC. It encodes CASSLGGLFYEQYF. Based on the CDR3 plus reference TRBV7-9 and TRBJ2-7, the full variable domain is DTGVSQNPRHKITKRGQNVTFRCDPISEHNRLYWYRQTLGQGPEFLTYFQNEAQLEKSRLLSDRFSAERPKGSFSTLEIQRTEQGDSAMYLCASSLGGLFYEQYFGPGTRLTVT.

The chain is built from TRBV7-6 and TRBJ2-5; perhaps D is TRBD1 or TRBD2 (5 bases each). V was trimmed by 6 bases and J by 3 bases, leaving 14 bases between them. The germline CDR1 and CDR2 sequences are SGHVS and FNYEAQ. The CDR3 totals 14 residues. The CDR3 protein is CASRRGATKETQYF. The CDR3 region has the DNA TGTGCCAGCAGGAGAGGGGCCACAAAAGAGACCCAGTACTTC.

CDR3 region: CASSLNRGPTGELFF. The CDR3 coding sequence is TGTGCCAGCAGCTTGAACAGGGGGCCGACCGGGGAGCTGTTTTTT. The J gene is TRBJ2-2, the V gene TRBV11-1; 9 bases match TRBD1. CDR1 SGHAT and CDR2 FQDESV come from the germline V gene (reference sequence). Unmatched junction bases numbered 4, after V lost 3 bases and J lost 5 bases. The CDR3 runs 15 residues.

The J gene is TRBJ1-3, the V gene TRBV15; possible D gene TRBD1, 5 bases. The CDR3 sequence is 16 residues long. The V end lost 0 bases, the J end lost 8 bases, and 17 bases lay between the germline ends. The germline gives CDR1 LNHNV, CDR2 YYDKDF (reference sequence). The CDR3 coding sequence is TGTGCCACCAGCAGAGAGCCCGGATGGGGGGAAGACACCATATATTTT. It is translated as CATSREPGWGEDTIYF.

The chain employs TRBV7-9 and TRBJ2-1, with 8 bases that match TRBD1. In germline, CDR1 is SEHNR, CDR2 FQNEAQ (reference sequence). The CDR3 contains 15 residues. Trimming at V came to 2 bases and at J to 1 base, leaving 1 base not matched to a gene. The CDR3, as DNA: TGTGCCAGCAGCTTAAGGACAGGGTCCTACAATGAGCAGTTCTTC. Its translation is CASSLRTGSYNEQFF. The full variable domain, with the rest looked up from reference TRBV7-9 and TRBJ2-1, is DTGVSQNPRHKITKRGQNVTFRCDPISEHNRLYWYRQTLGQGPEFLTYFQNEAQLEKSRLLSDRFSAERPKGSFSTLEIQRTEQGDSAMYLCASSLRTGSYNEQFFGPGTRLTVL.

The rearrangement links TRBV27 to TRBJ2-1, with D unresolved. Trimming pared 8 bases from V and 5 bases from J, leaving 10 bases between. The CDR3 runs to 12 residues. Germline CDR1 and CDR2: MNHEY and SMNVEV (reference sequence). The CDR3 nucleotides are TGTGCCAGCCACTCAATAAACAATGAGCAGTTCTTC. Encoded protein: CASHSINNEQFF.

This chain links TRBV4-1 with TRBJ2-5, with D perhaps matching TRBD2 (6 bases). Trimming removed 4 bases at V and 5 bases at J, with 20 bases between. Germline V gene data show CDR1 as MGHRA and CDR2 as YSYEKL. The CDR3 contains 16 residues. CDR3 amino acids: CASSPTPGSGRETQYF. The CDR3 coding sequence is TGCGCCAGCAGCCCAACGCCGGGGTCAGGGAGGGAGACCCAGTACTTC.

A remark on this clone: At the DNA level, this CDR3 is encoded by other sequences in the same sample as well. V is TRBV9 and J is TRBJ2-7; D is possibly TRBD2 (5 bases). This CDR3 is 14 amino acids long. Germline lookup yields CDR1 SGDLS and CDR2 YYNGEE. V was trimmed by 0 bases and J by 3 bases, leaving 10 bases between them. CDR3 coding DNA: TGTGCCAGCAGCGTAGGAGGGAGTGGCTACGAGCAGTACTTC. This codes for CASSVGGSGYEQYF.